Presented here are 27 T cell receptor beta chains from one specimen sequenced in a study of human T cells and chemical hapten exposure. The time point here: patch test 1, 2 weeks after DPC sensitization. Specified treatment: therapeutic diphenylcyclopropenone sensitization with weekly scalp DPC. TCRdb ran MiXCR on the RACE reads and lists one entry per CDR3 protein. The sample contains under 120,000 distinct CDR3 sequences, 8% to 13% of which appear only once. Material: whole blood, obtained in connection with sensitization to the hapten diphenylcyclopropenone (DPC). The receptor source for this set is a woman aged 40 to 50 with alopecia areata. Some clones in this sample may be carry-over from other donors' samples.

This clonotype showed up just a few times. The chain recombines TRBV29-1 with TRBJ2-1; 8 positions match TRBD2. Germline assignment: CDR1 SQVTM and CDR2 ANQGSEA. The CDR3 is made up of 12 amino acids. Germline trimming cut 8 bases from V and 6 bases from J; bases unmatched to any gene: 6. CDR3 in DNA: TGCAGCAAAAGGACTAGCATCAATGAGCAGTTCTTC. It codes for CSKRTSINEQFF.

CDR3 bases: TGTGCCAGCAGTTACCGGGGACAGGGGCCCAGCCACGAGCAGTACTTC. Translated, it gives CASSYRGQGPSHEQYF. The V call is TRBV6-2 or TRBV6-3, the J call TRBJ2-7; 10 nucleotides match TRBD1. This CDR3 comprises 16 residues. The trim removed 2 bases at V and 5 bases at J, leaving 9 bases unmatched. The germline gives CDR1 MNHEY, CDR2 SVGEGT.

This chain joins TRBV21-1 and TRBJ2-7; the D segment call TRBD2 is taken from the table without a DNA check. TRBV21-1 is recorded as a pseudogene. The CDR3 length is 12 residues. CDR3 sequence (DNA): TGTGCCAGCAGCAAAGATAGTCACGAGCAGTACTTC. Protein sequence: CASSKDSHEQYF.

This clonotype came up a few times. CDR3 amino acids: CASSPPISGRGTQYF. The CDR3, as DNA: TGTGCCAGCTCACCACCTATCTCAGGTCGTGGGACGCAGTATTTT. This rearrangement joins TRBV18 to TRBJ2-3, with unresolved D. CDR1 is KGHSH, CDR2 LQKENI, per germline. The CDR3 spans 15 residues. V was trimmed by 0 bases and J by 9 bases, leaving 16 bases between them.

This clonotype came up a few times. The chain joins TRBV20-1 to TRBJ1-2, with D uncertain. Trimming took 3 bases from V and 7 from J, leaving 18 bases between them. The CDR3 covers 14 residues. CDR1 and CDR2 from the germline V gene are DFQATT and SNEGSKA (reference sequence). The CDR3 loop reads CSASPRTYQRGYTF. The CDR3 nucleotides are TGCAGTGCTAGTCCCCGGACGTATCAGCGTGGCTACACCTTC.

This clonotype was picked up a small number of times. This CDR3 reads CASSGLDNEQFF. For the CDR3, the DNA is TGTGCCAGCAGTGGGCTCGACAATGAGCAGTTCTTC. V usage is TRBV2 and J usage is TRBJ2-1; D gene uncertain. Germline V gene sequence: CDR1 SNHLY, CDR2 FYNNEI. The V gene lost 4 bases and the J gene lost 5 bases, with 6 bases spanning the gap. This CDR3 has 12 amino acids.

This clonotype has at least ten counts. The chain has TRBV29-1 and TRBJ1-2; TRBD1 might be the D (6 bases). The CDR3 loop spans 11 amino acids. Trimming took off 6 bases at V and 8 bases at J, with 13 bases between the two ends. Germline CDR1 and CDR2: SQVTM and ANQGSEA. The CDR3 sequence is CSVGAMYGYTF. CDR3 sequence (DNA): TGCAGCGTGGGGGCTATGTACGGCTACACCTTC.

This clonotype was observed a few times. The rearrangement joins TRBV3-1 to TRBJ2-5; 8 bases fit TRBD2. The CDR3 extends over 17 amino acids. V trimming: 3 bases; J trimming: 1 base; junction bases outside the gene matches: 10. CDR1 is LGHDT and CDR2 is YNNKEL in the germline V gene (reference sequence). The CDR3 DNA reads TGTGCCAGCAGCCAGAGGGGAGCGGGGGCAAGCCAAGAGACCCAGTACTTC. As protein: CASSQRGAGASQETQYF.

This clonotype was observed at least ten times. The chain carries TRBV5-4 and TRBJ1-5; D is undetermined. The V and J ends lost 3 bases and 3 bases respectively, with 4 bases between them. The CDR3 is made up of 12 amino acids. Germline CDR1 SGHNT, CDR2 YYREEE (reference sequence). The CDR3 nucleotides read TGTGCCAGCAGCTCAGACAATCAGCCCCAGCATTTT. Residues: CASSSDNQPQHF.

The rearrangement joins TRBV5-1 to TRBJ2-5; D remains ambiguous. The V gene's germline CDR1 is SGHRS and CDR2 YFSETQ. This CDR3 is built from 14 residues. V was trimmed by 4 bases and J by 0 bases, leaving 10 bases between them. CDR3 amino acids: CASSNWGNQETQYF. For the CDR3, the DNA is TGCGCCAGCAGCAATTGGGGTAACCAAGAGACCCAGTACTTC.

V is TRBV6-5 and J is TRBJ2-1; D is unresolved. From germline, CDR1 is MNHEY and CDR2 SVGAGI. V was pared by 6 bases and J by 7 bases, with 19 bases between. There are 15 residues in the CDR3. Written as DNA, the CDR3 is TGTGCCAGCAGAGCGAAACCCCCGGCCGATAATGAGCAGTTCTTC. It codes for CASRAKPPADNEQFF.

This clonotype showed up many times. The chain recombines TRBV27 with TRBJ2-7; maybe TRBD1 (6 bases). Trimming removed 5 bases from V and 3 bases from J, with 14 bases in between. The germline V gene encodes CDR1 MNHEY and CDR2 SMNVEV (reference sequence). The CDR3 runs to 14 residues. The CDR3 sequence: CASSTRGSRYEQYF. CDR3 DNA: TGTGCCAGCAGTACGAGGGGGTCACGCTACGAGCAGTACTTC.

The chain is built from TRBV6-2 or TRBV6-3 and TRBJ1-1; perhaps TRBD1 as D (5 bases). CDR1 and CDR2 from the germline V gene are MNHEY and SVGEGT. Trimming left V 7 bases short and J 6 bases short, with 18 bases between. The CDR3 consists of 14 residues. CDR3 loop: CASTLTGAGAEAFF. CDR3 nucleotides: TGTGCCAGCACCCTGACCGGGGCCGGCGCTGAAGCTTTCTTT.

Only a few counts were recorded for this clonotype. The chain is built from TRBV3-1 and TRBJ2-5; D perhaps matches TRBD1 (5 bases). Between the trimmed V and J ends, which lost 4 bases and 1 base, there was a span of 13 bases. This CDR3 contains 15 residues. Germline V CDR1 and CDR2: LGHDT, YNNKEL (reference sequence). The CDR3: CASSLRQQGQETQYF. CDR3 sequence (DNA): TGTGCCAGCAGCCTCCGACAGCAGGGCCAAGAGACCCAGTACTTC.

This clonotype was seen at least ten times. The chain is built from TRBV3-1 and TRBJ1-2; tentatively, D is TRBD1 (5 bases). The CDR3 extends over 13 amino acids. Per germline, CDR1 LGHDT and CDR2 YNNKEL (reference sequence). V was trimmed by 2 bases and J by 4 bases, leaving 8 bases between them. CDR3 protein: CASSQQGIYGYTF. As DNA, the CDR3 is TGTGCCAGCAGCCAACAGGGTATCTATGGCTACACCTTC.

V gene TRBV28 combines with J gene TRBJ1-5, with 9 bases fitting TRBD1. CDR3 length: 16 residues. Germline-derived CDR1 and CDR2 are MDHEN and SYDVKM. V was pared by 5 bases and J by 2 bases, with 7 bases of the junction left unmatched. CDR3 loop: CASSTDRGTRNQPQHF. The CDR3 DNA sequence: TGTGCCAGCAGTACTGACAGGGGGACCCGCAATCAGCCCCAGCATTTT.

This clonotype was recorded many times. V gene TRBV27 combines with J gene TRBJ1-6, with 9 bases matching TRBD1. J was trimmed by 11 bases and V by 6 bases; bases with no gene match: 8. CDR1 and CDR2 (germline): MNHEY, SMNVEV (reference sequence). The length of the CDR3 is 14 residues. CDR3 residues: CASSWGQGMPPLHF. The CDR3 nucleotides are TGTGCCAGCAGCTGGGGACAGGGTATGCCACCCCTCCACTTT.

The chain links TRBV13 to TRBJ2-2, with 10 bases that match TRBD1. Germline CDR1 reads PRHDT; CDR2 reads FYEKMQ (reference sequence). This CDR3 has 16 amino acids. Germline trimming cut 4 bases from V and 5 bases from J; bases unmatched to any gene: 7. CDR3 residues: CASSWDRGRKTGELFF. The CDR3 DNA reads as TGTGCCAGCAGCTGGGACAGGGGAAGAAAGACCGGGGAGCTGTTTTTT.

This clonotype showed up many times. V is TRBV18 and J is TRBJ1-2, with unresolved D. The CDR3 is made up of 16 amino acids. Germline V gene lookup returns CDR1 KGHSH and CDR2 LQKENI. Trimming left V 3 bases short and J 8 bases short, with 22 bases between. In DNA form, the CDR3 reads TGTGCCAGCTCACCGCCGGGAAGGGCATCTGGTATAGGCTACACCTTC. The encoded protein is CASSPPGRASGIGYTF.

This clonotype was observed a few times. This chain joins TRBV29-1 and TRBJ2-7; TRBD2 matches at 9 bases. The length of the CDR3 is 15 residues. Germline V gives CDR1 SQVTM, CDR2 ANQGSEA. V was pared by 1 base and J by 2 bases, with 6 bases of the junction left unmatched. The CDR3 nucleotides are TGCAGCGTTGAAGGAAGTAGCGGGAGCCCCTACGAGCAGTACTTC. This codes for CSVEGSSGSPYEQYF.

This clonotype was seen a handful of times. This chain links TRBV6-5 with TRBJ2-4, with D uncertain. CDR1 is MNHEY and CDR2 is SVGAGI in the germline V gene. This CDR3 is 12 amino acids long. V was cut by 6 bases and J by 5 bases, with 8 bases left in between. For the CDR3, the DNA is TGTGCCAGCAGCCCAACAGAAAACATTCAGTACTTC. It translates to CASSPTENIQYF.

The V gene is TRBV5-4, the J gene TRBJ2-3; TRBD2 is a possible D gene (6 bases). The CDR3 runs to 15 residues. Germline values: CDR1 SGHNT, CDR2 YYREEE (reference sequence). V shed 0 bases and J shed 2 bases, with 10 bases lying between them. The CDR3 region is CASSLAAGTTDTQYF. Written as DNA, the CDR3 is TGTGCCAGCAGCTTGGCGGCGGGAACCACAGATACGCAGTATTTT.

The chain joins TRBV27 to TRBJ2-7; TRBD2 is a possible D gene (5 bases). Germline V lookup: CDR1 MNHEY, CDR2 SMNVEV (reference sequence). The V end lost 5 bases, the J end lost 5 bases, and 16 bases lay between the germline ends. This CDR3 comprises 14 residues. In DNA, the CDR3 is TGTGCCAGCAGTCCCCGACCGGACTTCCACGAGCAGTACTTC. Residues: CASSPRPDFHEQYF.

Of note for this clonotype: This likely comes from a read error, as the CDR3 has no conserved phenylalanine or tryptophan at its end. This CDR3 is CSVGISPGLEQYI. The CDR3 nucleotides are TGCAGCGTTGGGATTTCTCCTGGGCTCGAGCAGTACATC. The chain recombines TRBV29-1 with TRBJ2-7; D call uncertain. CDR1 is SQVTM, CDR2 ANQGSEA, per germline. V was clipped by 4 bases and J by 6 bases, with 16 bases between them. This CDR3 region has 13 residues.

In its sample, this clonotype was seen a few times. This chain links TRBV6-5 with TRBJ1-4; D may be TRBD1 (6 bases). Germline V gene sequence: CDR1 MNHEY, CDR2 SVGAGI. CDR3 length: 16 amino acids. V was pared by 4 bases and J by 7 bases, with 19 bases between. CDR3 coding DNA: TGTGCCAGCAGTTCCGATCGTAGGGGGGGGCGTGAAAAACTGTTTTTT. Protein: CASSSDRRGGREKLFF.

V is TRBV4-1 and J is TRBJ1-5, with a tentative D call TRBD1 (6 bases). CDR1 MGHRA and CDR2 YSYEKL come from the germline V gene. With 1 base removed from V and 2 bases from J, the gap between germline ends came to 12 bases. This CDR3 contains 16 residues. CDR3 nucleotide sequence: TGCGCCAGCAGCCAAGCGGACAGAGCGGGCAATCAGCCCCAGCATTTT. This codes for CASSQADRAGNQPQHF.

This clonotype was detected many times. The gene calls are TRBV10-3 and TRBJ2-2, with TRBD1 matching 11 bases. This CDR3 has 15 residues. V shed 6 bases and J 4 bases; nucleotides not matched to a gene: 4. The germline V gene encodes CDR1 ENHRY and CDR2 SYGVKD. CDR3 amino acids: CAIRPGQGVTGELFF. CDR3 in DNA: TGTGCCATCAGGCCGGGACAGGGGGTCACCGGGGAGCTGTTTTTT.